This passage covers 5 T cell receptor beta chains from one sample sequenced in a study of T cell responses to AZD1222 COVID-19 vaccine. Assay used: immunoSEQ multiplex PCR; TCRdb lists only in-frame clones, some missing. The sample has some 56,000 clones, 80% to 90% seen once. The specimen comprised peripheral blood, sampled on day 0 of AZD1222 vaccination. The receptors here all came from an adult in good health.

This chain links TRBV4-2 with TRBJ2-7; possibly TRBD1 or TRBD2 for D (5 bases each). This CDR3 has 12 residues. Trimming removed 0 bases from V and 8 bases from J, with 8 bases in between. Germline V gene data show CDR1 as LGHNA and CDR2 as YNFKEQ. DNA for the CDR3: TGTGCCAGCAGCCAAGATGGGGGAAAGCAGTACTTC. Translation: CASSQDGGKQYF.

The chain recombines TRBV7-2 with TRBJ1-1; TRBD1 agrees at 10 bases. Trimming cost V 5 bases and J 3 bases; bases outside gene matches: 6. In germline, CDR1 is SGHTA, CDR2 FQGNSA. The CDR3 is made up of 15 amino acids. The CDR3 region has the DNA TGTGCCAGCAGCCTCTGGACAGGGGGTGACACTGAAGCTTTCTTT. Protein sequence: CASSLWTGGDTEAFF.

The gene calls are TRBV11-3 and TRBJ2-3; possibly TRBD2 for D (5 bases). The CDR3 consists of 12 residues. V lost 4 bases and J 5 bases, leaving 7 bases between the germline ends. The germline V gene has CDR1 SGHNT and CDR2 YENEEA. CDR3 coding DNA: TGTGCCAGCAGCTACCGGGGAGATACGCAGTATTTT. Its translation is CASSYRGDTQYF.

The chain joins TRBV3-1 (or the pseudogene TRBV3-2) to TRBJ2-7, with TRBD2 identical over 8 bases. V lost 4 bases, J lost 1 base, and 6 bases stayed unmatched. Germline V gives CDR1 LGHDT, CDR2 YNNKEL (reference sequence). CDR3 length: 15 residues. The CDR3 coding sequence is TGTGCCAGCAGCCTAAGCGGGGGAAAATCCTACGAGCAGTACTTC. It translates to CASSLSGGKSYEQYF.

This chain links TRBV11-2 with TRBJ1-3; the match to TRBD1 covers 7 bases. CDR3 length: 15 residues. The J segment lost 4 bases and the V segment lost 1 base, leaving 4 bases of the junction unmatched. Germline loops: CDR1 SGHAT, CDR2 FQNNGV. This CDR3 is CASSLGGGIGNTIYF. The CDR3 bases are TGTGCCAGCAGCTTAGGAGGGGGCATAGGAAACACCATATATTTT.